Following are 27 T cell receptor beta chains from one sample sequenced in a study of CD8+CD57+ T cells in acquired aplastic anemia. Profiling of TCR beta VDJ combinations and CDR3 sequences used genomic DNA as template. Each CDR3 protein gets one entry after TCRdb re-called the reads with MiXCR. The repertoire holds 150,000 to 200,000 distinct CDR3 sequences, with roughly 50% as singletons. Whoever was chosen for sequencing had shown CD8+CD57+ cell expansion by flow cytometry. The specimen sequenced was sorted CD4+, CD8+, or CD8+CD57+ T cells (not recorded which) from PBMCs. These receptors were taken from a human donor with aplastic anemia.

This clonotype came up a few times. The germline gene is not matched at one end of the junction; a read error may be the cause. J is TRBJ2-7 and V is TRBV7-7; D is perhaps TRBD2 (6 bases). The CDR3 runs 15 residues. Germline values: CDR1 SSHAT, CDR2 FNYEAQ (reference sequence). The CDR3 region is CASSLGQGGMNEQYF. Written as DNA, the CDR3 is TGTGCTAGCAGCTTAGGCCAGGGAGGAATGAATGAGCAGTACTTC.

This clonotype was recorded only once. The chain employs TRBV10-3 and TRBJ2-7; no clear D. This CDR3 comprises 16 residues. Per germline, CDR1 ENHRY and CDR2 SYGVKD. V was cut by 5 bases and J by 3 bases, with 20 bases left in between. CDR3 in DNA: TGTGCCATCAGTAGAGTCCGGGCCGATTCTCGCTACGAGCAGTACTTC. This encodes CAISRVRADSRYEQYF.

This clonotype was counted at least ten times. This chain connects TRBV6-5 to TRBJ2-5, with TRBD2 matching over 7 bases. CDR1 MNHEY and CDR2 SVGAGI come from the germline V gene. The CDR3 is 15 residues long. Unmatched junction bases numbered 13, after V lost 7 bases and J lost 5 bases. The CDR3 sequence is CASTATASGGETQYF. DNA of the CDR3: TGTGCCAGCACTGCGACCGCCTCCGGGGGGGAGACCCAGTACTTC.

Worth noting for this clonotype: An end of the junction differs from the germline gene, which may be a read error. V gene TRBV7-9 combines with J gene TRBJ2-2, with 9 bases that match TRBD2. The CDR3 spans 15 residues. The germline gives CDR1 SEHNR, CDR2 FQNEAQ (reference sequence). The CDR3 DNA reads TGTGCCAGCGGCTTAGCGGGGGTTCGCACCGGGGAGCTGTTTTTT. Translation gives CASGLAGVRTGELFF. Based on the CDR3 plus reference TRBV7-9 and TRBJ2-2, the full variable domain is DTGVSQNPRHKITKRGQNVTFRCDPISEHNRLYWYRQTLGQGPEFLTYFQNEAQLEKSRLLSDRFSAERPKGSFSTLEIQRTEQGDSAMYLCASGLAGVRTGELFFGEGSRLTVL.

This clonotype was detected many times. The rearrangement joins TRBV7-8 to TRBJ1-1, with unresolved D. The CDR3 is 15 residues long. Trimming cost V 7 bases and J 6 bases, with 21 bases left between them. CDR1 SGHVS and CDR2 FQNEAQ come from the germline V gene. In DNA form, the CDR3 reads TGTGCCAGCACCCCACCATCCACCCTTGGAGCTGAAGCTTTCTTT. Its translation is CASTPPSTLGAEAFF.

J is TRBJ2-7 and V is TRBV7-6; D not certain. The germline V gene has CDR1 SGHVS and CDR2 FNYEAQ. V lost 4 bases and J lost 5, with 6 bases in between. The length of the CDR3 is 11 residues. This CDR3 is CASSSNDEQYF. The CDR3 DNA reads as TGTGCCAGCAGCTCCAATGACGAGCAGTACTTC.

This clonotype has a count of ten or more. This chain connects TRBV7-9 to TRBJ1-4; D uncertain. Trimming shortened V by 2 bases and J by 8 bases, and 9 bases separated the two germline ends. The CDR3 extends over 13 amino acids. CDR1 is SEHNR and CDR2 is FQNEAQ in the germline V gene (reference sequence). This chain's CDR3 is CASSLTPEEKLFF. CDR3 nucleotides: TGTGCCAGCAGCTTAACACCTGAGGAAAAACTGTTTTTT.

This clonotype came up many times. The chain uses TRBV19 and TRBJ2-7; D is undetermined. From germline, CDR1 is LNHDA and CDR2 SQIVND (reference sequence). The CDR3 covers 13 residues. V was clipped by 3 bases and J by 1 base, with 7 bases between them. The CDR3 is CASSIADSYEQYF. Written as DNA, the CDR3 is TGTGCCAGTAGTATTGCGGATTCCTACGAGCAGTACTTC.

There are many counts of this clonotype. The V call is TRBV4-2, the J call TRBJ2-7; 7 nucleotides line up with TRBD1. V dropped 0 bases and J dropped 0; count of bases not matched to a gene: 2. This CDR3 is 15 amino acids long. Germline CDR1 LGHNA, CDR2 YNFKEQ. This CDR3 is CASSQEQGDSYEQYF. The CDR3 DNA reads TGTGCCAGCAGCCAAGAGCAGGGGGACTCCTACGAGCAGTACTTC.

This clonotype was seen repeatedly, ten times or more. The chain employs TRBV7-2 and TRBJ2-3; D remains ambiguous. The CDR3 loop spans 11 amino acids. Trimming cost V 8 bases and J 0 bases, with 3 bases left between them. Germline-derived CDR1 and CDR2 are SGHTA and FQGNSA. The CDR3 DNA reads as TGTGCCAGCGGTAGCACAGATACGCAGTATTTT. Its protein is CASGSTDTQYF.

The table lists this clonotype with many counts. This rearrangement joins TRBV5-5 to TRBJ2-1; a weak D match, TRBD2 (6 bases). The CDR3 totals 14 residues. Trimming left V 1 base short and J 5 bases short, with 10 bases between. Germline loops: CDR1 SGHKS, CDR2 YYEKEE (reference sequence). The CDR3 loop is CASSLLREDNEQFF. The DNA for the CDR3 is TGTGCCAGCAGCTTGCTAAGGGAGGACAATGAGCAGTTCTTC.

This clonotype was observed once. The chain combines TRBV2 with TRBJ1-5; no firm D call. Trimming pared 3 bases from V and 5 bases from J, leaving 14 bases between. In germline, CDR1 is SNHLY, CDR2 FYNNEI. This CDR3 is built from 15 residues. The CDR3 loop reads CASSEAPRNDQPQHF. The CDR3 nucleotides read TGTGCCAGCAGTGAGGCCCCACGGAACGATCAGCCCCAGCATTTT.

At least ten counts were recorded for this clonotype. The V call is TRBV12-3 or TRBV12-4, the J call TRBJ2-5, with 9 bases that match TRBD1. The CDR3 is 15 amino acids. The V and J ends lost 3 bases and 4 bases, in that order; junction bases with no gene match: 6. CDR3 in amino acids: CASSFQQGAGETQYF. CDR3 in DNA: TGTGCCAGCAGTTTCCAACAGGGGGCTGGAGAGACCCAGTACTTC.

V and J are TRBV7-7 and TRBJ2-5; possible D gene TRBD2, 5 bases. CDR3 length: 13 amino acids. The germline V gene has CDR1 SSHAT and CDR2 FNYEAQ (reference sequence). V lost 10 bases and J 5 bases, leaving 17 bases between the germline ends. This CDR3 is CATEPDGDETQYF. The DNA for the CDR3 is TGTGCCACGGAACCCGACGGGGATGAGACCCAGTACTTC.

The J gene is TRBJ2-2, the V gene TRBV19; no clear D gene. This CDR3 has 11 amino acids. The germline gives CDR1 LNHDA, CDR2 SQIVND (reference sequence). Trimming removed 3 bases from V and 8 bases from J, with 4 bases in between. CDR3 loop: CASSIAGELFF. Written as DNA, the CDR3 is TGTGCCAGTAGTATTGCAGGGGAGCTGTTTTTT.

This clonotype was detected ten times or more. The chain is built from TRBV12-3 or TRBV12-4 and TRBJ2-2; 8 bases map to TRBD1. After removal of 3 bases from V and 8 bases from J, the junction contained 11 bases not matched to a gene. The CDR3 covers 16 residues. CDR3 residues: CASSFPPTGEGGELFF. CDR3 nucleotides: TGTGCCAGCAGTTTTCCCCCGACAGGGGAAGGAGGGGAGCTGTTTTTT.

This clonotype was seen just once. J is TRBJ1-6 and V is TRBV5-1; no definite D call. The CDR3 has 17 residues. Germline assignment: CDR1 SGHRS and CDR2 YFSETQ. The V end lost 4 bases, the J end lost 9 bases, and 23 bases lay between the germline ends. CDR3 loop: CASSPGFETRLGSPLHF. CDR3 nucleotide sequence: TGCGCCAGCAGCCCTGGTTTCGAGACTCGACTCGGTTCACCCCTCCACTTT.

This clonotype was seen just once. A read error may be the cause here, since a much bigger clone is one base away. V and J are TRBV25-1 and TRBJ2-1; TRBD1 agrees at 8 bases. Trimming removed 5 bases from V and 10 bases from J; junction bases left unmatched: 16. Germline CDR1 MGHDK, CDR2 SYGVNS. This CDR3 has 16 amino acids. In DNA, the CDR3 is TGTGCCAGCAGTTCGGGACAGGCAACTTCCTCCTACGAGCAGTTCTTC. It specifies CASSSGQATSSYEQFF.

About this clonotype itself: This clone may be a read error of a much larger clone one base away. V is TRBV6-1 and J is TRBJ2-1, with D tentatively TRBD1 or TRBD2 (5 bases each). This CDR3 is built from 14 residues. The germline gives CDR1 MNHNS, CDR2 SASEGT. In DNA, the CDR3 is TGTGCCAGCAGAGGGACCGTCTCCTACAATGGGCAGTTCTTC. Translation gives CASRGTVSYNGQFF.

As regards this clonotype: The germline gene is not matched at one end of the junction; a read error may be the cause. Here the CDR3 DNA reads TGCAGTGCTAGAGGGACCCGCCTAGCCTACGAGCAGTGCTTC. Translation gives CSARGTRLAYEQCF. The chain uses TRBV20-1 and TRBJ2-7; a weak D match, TRBD2 (5 bases). Germline CDR1 reads DFQATT; CDR2 reads SNEGSKA (reference sequence). The CDR3 spans 14 residues.

The rearrangement links TRBV25-1 to TRBJ2-1, with D unresolved. Germline V gives CDR1 MGHDK, CDR2 SYGVNS. Trimming shortened V by 1 base and J by 2 bases, and 12 bases separated the two germline ends. This CDR3 region has 16 residues. The CDR3 nucleotides are TGTGCCAGCAGTGAATCTTATGGCCCCGCCTACAATGAGCAGTTCTTC. Encoded protein: CASSESYGPAYNEQFF. Based on the CDR3 plus reference TRBV25-1 and TRBJ2-1, the full variable domain is EADIYQTPRYLVIGTGKKITLECSQTMGHDKMYWYQQDPGMELHLIHYSYGVNSTEKGDLSSESTVSRIRTEHFPLTLESARPSHTSQYLCASSESYGPAYNEQFFGPGTRLTVL.

This clonotype was found many times. The genes are TRBV6-5 and TRBJ1-1; D is uncertain. Per the germline V gene, CDR1 is MNHEY and CDR2 is SVGAGI. V was trimmed by 0 bases and J by 0 bases, leaving 17 bases between them. This CDR3 contains 18 residues. CDR3 in amino acids: CASSYSYSEGAMNTEAFF. In DNA form, the CDR3 reads TGTGCCAGCAGTTACTCTTACAGCGAAGGCGCGATGAACACTGAAGCTTTCTTT.

This clonotype was recorded at least ten times. CDR3 nucleotides: TGTGCCAGCAGCCCTCTAGCGGGCACCGGGGAGCTGTTTTTT. It is translated as CASSPLAGTGELFF. The chain is built from TRBV7-2 and TRBJ2-2; 8 nucleotides line up with TRBD2. This CDR3 is 14 amino acids long. The V gene's germline CDR1 is SGHTA and CDR2 FQGNSA. V lost 5 bases, J lost 4 bases, and 3 bases stayed unmatched.

This clonotype was detected ten times or more. This rearrangement joins TRBV9 to TRBJ1-2; D is uncertain. V shed 3 bases and J shed 2 bases, with 11 bases lying between them. CDR1 and CDR2 from the germline V gene are SGDLS and YYNGEE. The length of the CDR3 is 14 residues. The CDR3 DNA reads as TGTGCCAGCAGCGGTTGGCGGGAAAACTATGGCTACACCTTC. Encoded protein: CASSGWRENYGYTF.

The chain employs TRBV20-1 and TRBJ2-3, with 10 bases that match TRBD2. Germline lookup yields CDR1 DFQATT and CDR2 SNEGSKA (reference sequence). The CDR3 covers 16 residues. The J segment lost 1 base and the V segment lost 0 bases, leaving 4 bases of the junction unmatched. The CDR3 sequence: CSARDLLAGRTDTQYF. The CDR3 nucleotides are TGCAGTGCTAGAGATCTACTAGCGGGACGCACAGATACGCAGTATTTT.

The gene calls are TRBV15 and TRBJ2-7, with D possibly matching TRBD2 (6 bases). CDR1 is LNHNV, CDR2 YYDKDF, per germline (reference sequence). V gave up 3 bases and J gave up 2 bases, with 17 bases separating them. The CDR3 loop spans 16 amino acids. This CDR3 is CATSRVTGTSAYEQYF. The CDR3 region has the DNA TGTGCCACCAGCAGGGTCACCGGGACTTCGGCCTACGAGCAGTACTTC.

This clonotype was observed at least ten times. The chain has TRBV3-1 and TRBJ2-3, with D uncertain. Germline CDR1 is LGHDT and CDR2 is YNNKEL (reference sequence). This CDR3 contains 13 residues. V gave up 0 bases and J gave up 5 bases, with 6 bases separating them. CDR3 amino acids: CASSQEWEDTQYF. DNA for the CDR3: TGTGCCAGCAGCCAAGAATGGGAAGATACGCAGTATTTT.